A selection of T cell receptor beta chains follows, all from one sample in a study of T cells in Graves' hyperthyroidism and ophthalmopathy. TCRdb reprocessed the multiplex PCR reads via MiXCR and lists one record per CDR3 protein. The table has over 650,000 distinct CDR3 sequences, about 17% seen once. Sequencing used blood. The receptors shown here come from a man aged 18 to 30 with Graves' hyperthyroidism. Both conserved end residues are part of each CDR3. D genes are given only for firm matches. A clone size is listed for some rows: how often the clone was seen (once, few, many), or a class if it is expanded.

clone_size,j_call,d_call,v_call,cdr3_nt,cdr3_aa
many,TRBJ2-7,TRBD1,TRBV20-1,TGCAGTGCTAGAGATAGGCAGGGGGTCCACGAGCAGTACTTC,CSARDRQGVHEQYF
few,TRBJ2-3,TRBD1,TRBV24-1,TGTGCCACCAGTGATTTGTACAGGGGGGATACGCAGTATTTT,CATSDLYRGDTQYF
many,TRBJ2-3,TRBD2,TRBV7-9,TGTGCCAGCAGACAACTAGCGAGCACAGATACGCAGTATTTT,CASRQLASTDTQYF
many,TRBJ2-1,TRBD2,TRBV28,TGTGCCAGCAGTTTCCCGGGACTAGCTTTGGGAGAGCAGTTCTTC,CASSFPGLALGEQFF
few,TRBJ1-3,.,TRBV30,TGTGCATTGGCGGGACCCTCTGGAAACACCATATATTTT,CALAGPSGNTIYF
many,TRBJ2-1,.,TRBV9,TGTGCCAGCAGCGTAGAAGTCAGCTCCTACAATGAGCAGTTCTTC,CASSVEVSSYNEQFF
few,TRBJ1-1,.,TRBV7-9,TGTGCCTTCCGAGCGGGGGTTGCCACTGAAGCTTTCTTT,CAFRAGVATEAFF
many,TRBJ2-3,.,TRBV28,TGTGCCAGCAGTTCCCGAATTCGGGGGTCCACAGATACGCAGTATTTT,CASSSRIRGSTDTQYF
few,TRBJ2-5,TRBD1,TRBV7-2,TGTGCCAGCAGCTTATTCCGGGACAGACAAGAGACCCAGTACTTC,CASSLFRDRQETQYF
many,TRBJ1-1,TRBD1,TRBV7-2,TGTGCCAGCAGCCCACGGACAGGGAACACTGAAGCTTTCTTT,CASSPRTGNTEAFF
few,TRBJ1-2,TRBD1,TRBV29-1,TGCAGCGTTGGTACAGGGGGTCGGAACTATGGCTACACCTTC,CSVGTGGRNYGYTF
many,TRBJ2-2,.,TRBV9,TGTGCCAGCAGCCCAATGGGGGACACCGGGGAGCTGTTTTTT,CASSPMGDTGELFF
many,TRBJ2-3,.,TRBV7-2,TGTGCCAGCAGCTTAGTTGTCCGGGCAGGCGGCACAGATACGCAGTATTTT,CASSLVVRAGGTDTQYF
many,TRBJ1-1,.,TRBV2,TGTGCCAGCAGTGTAAACTGGGGGAACACTGAAGCTTTCTTT,CASSVNWGNTEAFF
few,TRBJ2-5,.,TRBV7-6,TGTGCCAGCAGCTTAGCGGTCGCTGAGACCCAGTACTTC,CASSLAVAETQYF
few,TRBJ2-3,.,TRBV20-1,TGCAGTGCTAGAGATTGGGCGGCTAGCACAGATACGCAGTATTTT,CSARDWAASTDTQYF
many,TRBJ2-7,TRBD1,TRBV6-1,TGTGCCAGCAGTTTCCGGACAGGGGGTTCCTACGAGCAGTACTTC,CASSFRTGGSYEQYF
few,TRBJ2-7,.,TRBV10-2,TGCGCCAGCAGCCAGGGAGGTTATACCGAGCAGTACTTC,CASSQGGYTEQYF
.,TRBJ2-1,TRBD2,TRBV7-2,TGTGCCAGCAGCTATAGAGCGGGAAGAGAGTTCTTC,CASSYRAGREFF
few,TRBJ1-6,.,TRBV12-3/TRBV12-4,TGTGCCAGCAGTCACAGGAGAAATTCACCCCTCCACTTT,CASSHRRNSPLHF
few,TRBJ1-2,TRBD1,TRBV12-3/TRBV12-4,TGTGCCAGCAGTTTAGAGGAGACAGGGTATTATGGCTACACCTTC,CASSLEETGYYGYTF
many,TRBJ2-1,.,TRBV12-3/TRBV12-4,TGTGCCAGCAGCATGTCCCGGCGGAATGAGCAGTTCTTC,CASSMSRRNEQFF
many,TRBJ1-1,.,TRBV9,TGTGCCAGCAGCGTGGGGGGGGGGATGAACACTGAAGCTTTCTTT,CASSVGGGMNTEAFF
many,TRBJ2-2,TRBD2,TRBV2,TGTGCCAGCAGTGCCCCTGGGGGGAGGGGCGGGGAGCTGTTTTTT,CASSAPGGRGGELFF
few,TRBJ1-2,.,TRBV3-1,TGTGCCAGCAGCCAAGGGTGGGACAAAGGCCATGGCTACACCTTC,CASSQGWDKGHGYTF
few,TRBJ2-1,.,TRBV24-1,TGTGCCACCAGTGATCAGGGGACAACTCAACACTACAATGAGCAGTTCTTC,CATSDQGTTQHYNEQFF
many,TRBJ2-3,.,TRBV11-1,TGTGCCAGCAGCTTACGCAGGGTTTTACTGGATACGCAGTATTTT,CASSLRRVLLDTQYF
many,TRBJ2-1,.,TRBV13,TGTGCCAGCAGCCTTCCCTACCGGGACTCACAAAATGAGCAGTTCTTC,CASSLPYRDSQNEQFF
many,TRBJ2-3,TRBD2,TRBV11-2,TGTGCCAGCAGCCCCCCAGCGGGAGCCACAGATACGCAGTATTTT,CASSPPAGATDTQYF
many,TRBJ2-5,.,TRBV11-2,TGTGCCAGCAGCTTACCCCCCCCGCCCCAGTACTTC,CASSLPPPPQYF
.,TRBJ2-1,TRBD1,TRBV28,TGTGCCAGCAGTCCGACCGGGACAGAGGTCTACGAGCAGTTCTTC,CASSPTGTEVYEQFF
few,TRBJ1-1,.,TRBV25-1,TGTGCCAGCGGGGATCCGATAGCTTTCTTT,CASGDPIAFF
few,TRBJ2-7,.,TRBV6-1,TGTGCCAGCAGTGAAGAGCGACCGGGACCCTGGAGTGACGAGCAGTACTTC,CASSEERPGPWSDEQYF
many,TRBJ2-7,TRBD1,TRBV6-2/TRBV6-3,TGTGCCAGCAGTTACCCCCCGGACAGGGGACCCTCCTACGAGCAGTACTTC,CASSYPPDRGPSYEQYF
.,TRBJ1-5,.,TRBV24-1,TGTGCCACCAGTGATGGCGGCGGGGCCTATAGCAATCAGCCCCAGCATTTT,CATSDGGGAYSNQPQHF
few,TRBJ2-2,.,TRBV4-1,TGCGCCAGCAGCCAGCTCCCTGGGGGACAGAACACCGGGGAGCTGTTTTTT,CASSQLPGGQNTGELFF
many,TRBJ2-3,TRBD1,TRBV12-3/TRBV12-4,TGTGCCAGCAGTTTAGTTACAGGGGACGGGGATACGCAGTATTTT,CASSLVTGDGDTQYF
.,TRBJ2-7,TRBD1,TRBV5-4,TGTGCCAGCAGCTTGATTACAGGGGGCTTATACGAGCAGTACTTC,CASSLITGGLYEQYF
few,TRBJ2-7,TRBD2,TRBV7-2,TGTGCCAGCACTGCAGCGGGAAAACCCTACGAGCAGTACTTC,CASTAAGKPYEQYF
many,TRBJ1-3,.,TRBV3-1,TGTGCCAGCAGCCCACAGGGCTTTGAGGGAAACACCATATATTTT,CASSPQGFEGNTIYF
.,TRBJ2-2,.,TRBV9,TGTGCCAGCAGGGGGGGTAATTTCGCCGGGGAGCTGTTTTTT,CASRGGNFAGELFF
.,TRBJ2-7,.,TRBV2,TGTGCCAGCACCTTGACAGACTACGAGCAGTACTTC,CASTLTDYEQYF
many,TRBJ2-7,TRBD1,TRBV30,TGTGCCTGGAGTGTAAAGGGGGCCGGCGAGCAGTACTTC,CAWSVKGAGEQYF
.,TRBJ2-7,TRBD2,TRBV6-1,TGTGCCAGCAGTGAAAGGACTAGCGGGAGTGATATGTACGAGCAGTACTTC,CASSERTSGSDMYEQYF
few,TRBJ2-6,TRBD1,TRBV30,TGTGCCTGGAGCTACCCCGCGAGGGACAGGGGAAGCTCTGGGGCCAACGTCCTGACTTTC,CAWSYPARDRGSSGANVLTF
many,TRBJ1-4,.,TRBV30,TGTGCCTGGAACTACTACGGAGAAAAACTGTTTTTT,CAWNYYGEKLFF
once,TRBJ2-3,TRBD2,TRBV24-1,TGTGCCACCAGTGATGCCGGGAGGGCCGAAGATACGCAGTATTTT,CATSDAGRAEDTQYF
few,TRBJ1-1,.,TRBV5-5,TGTGCCAGCAGCTTGGGTCGGACGGAAAGTGAAGCTTTCTTT,CASSLGRTESEAFF
few,TRBJ2-5,TRBD2,TRBV20-1,TGCAGTGCTAGAGACGACGGGAGGACAGAGACCCAGTACTTC,CSARDDGRTETQYF
.,TRBJ1-2,.,TRBV19,TGTGCCAGTAGTACCAGGACGGGTAACACTAACTATGGCTACACCTTC,CASSTRTGNTNYGYTF
many,TRBJ2-2,.,TRBV28,TGTGCCAGCAGTGGGCCAAACGGCGAGAACACCGGGGAGCTGTTTTTT,CASSGPNGENTGELFF
few,TRBJ2-2,.,TRBV12-3/TRBV12-4,TGTGCCAGCAGTTACAGGTCTAACACCGGGGAGCTGTTTTTT,CASSYRSNTGELFF
.,TRBJ1-1,.,TRBV4-1,TGCGCCAGCAGCCAAGAGCGGTGGCGGAGAGCTTTCTTT,CASSQERWRRAFF
few,TRBJ2-3,.,TRBV12-3/TRBV12-4,TGTGCCAGCAGTTTCATTTGGGCAGATACGCAGTATTTT,CASSFIWADTQYF